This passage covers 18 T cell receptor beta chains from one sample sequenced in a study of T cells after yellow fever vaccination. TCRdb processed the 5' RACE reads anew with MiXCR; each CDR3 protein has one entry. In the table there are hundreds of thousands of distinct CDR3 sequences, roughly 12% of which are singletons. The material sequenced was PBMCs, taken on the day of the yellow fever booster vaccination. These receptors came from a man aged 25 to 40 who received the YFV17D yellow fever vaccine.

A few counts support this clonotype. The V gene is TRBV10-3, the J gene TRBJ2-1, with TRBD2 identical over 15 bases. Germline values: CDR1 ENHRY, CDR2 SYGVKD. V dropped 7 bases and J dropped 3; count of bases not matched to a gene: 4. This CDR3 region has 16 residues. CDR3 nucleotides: TGTGCCATCAAAGGACTAGCGGGAGGGGTCTACAATGAGCAGTTCTTC. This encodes CAIKGLAGGVYNEQFF.

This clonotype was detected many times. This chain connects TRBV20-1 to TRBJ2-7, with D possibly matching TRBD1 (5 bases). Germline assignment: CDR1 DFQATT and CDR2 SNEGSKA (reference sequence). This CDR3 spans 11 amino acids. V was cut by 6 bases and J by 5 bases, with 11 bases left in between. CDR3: CSAPLGHEQYF. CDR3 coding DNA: TGCAGTGCCCCTCTGGGGCACGAGCAGTACTTC.

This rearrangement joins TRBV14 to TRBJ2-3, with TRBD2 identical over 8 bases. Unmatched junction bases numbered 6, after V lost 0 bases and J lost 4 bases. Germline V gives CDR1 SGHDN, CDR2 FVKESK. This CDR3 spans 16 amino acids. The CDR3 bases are TGTGCCAGCAGCCAAGAGTACGGGAGGGCCTCAGATACGCAGTATTTT. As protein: CASSQEYGRASDTQYF. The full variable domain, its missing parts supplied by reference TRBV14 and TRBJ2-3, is EAGVTQFPSHSVIEKGQTVTLRCDPISGHDNLYWYRRVMGKEIKFLLHFVKESKQDESGMPNNRFLAERTGGTYSTLKVQPAELEDSGVYFCASSQEYGRASDTQYFGPGTRLTVL.

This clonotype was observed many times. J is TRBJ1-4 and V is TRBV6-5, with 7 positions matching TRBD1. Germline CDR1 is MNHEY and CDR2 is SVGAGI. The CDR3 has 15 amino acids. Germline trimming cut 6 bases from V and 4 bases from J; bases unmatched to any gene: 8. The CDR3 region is CASRYGGQLNEKLFF. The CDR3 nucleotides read TGTGCCAGCAGATACGGGGGACAGCTTAATGAAAAACTGTTTTTT.

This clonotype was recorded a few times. In nucleotides, the CDR3 is TGTGCCAGCACCAAAGGACTAGCTTCCCACGGGGAGCTGTTTTTT. Translating it yields CASTKGLASHGELFF. The chain is built from TRBV28 and TRBJ2-2; the match to TRBD2 covers 8 bases. The V and J ends lost 7 bases and 7 bases, in that order; junction bases with no gene match: 11. The CDR3 spans 15 residues. Germline CDR1 MDHEN, CDR2 SYDVKM.

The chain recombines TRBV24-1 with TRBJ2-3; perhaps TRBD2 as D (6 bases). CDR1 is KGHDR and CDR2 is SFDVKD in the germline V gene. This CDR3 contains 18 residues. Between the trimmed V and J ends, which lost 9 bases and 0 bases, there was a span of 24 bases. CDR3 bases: TGTGCCACCTCCGGGTCCTACAAGGGACTTACGAGCACAGATACGCAGTATTTT. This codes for CATSGSYKGLTSTDTQYF.

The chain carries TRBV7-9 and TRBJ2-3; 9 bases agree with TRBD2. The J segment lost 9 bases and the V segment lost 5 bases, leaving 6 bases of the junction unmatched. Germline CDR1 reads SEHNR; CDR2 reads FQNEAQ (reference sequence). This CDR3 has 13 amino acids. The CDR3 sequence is CASSPATSGTQYF. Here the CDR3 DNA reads TGTGCCAGCAGCCCAGCTACTAGCGGGACGCAGTATTTT.

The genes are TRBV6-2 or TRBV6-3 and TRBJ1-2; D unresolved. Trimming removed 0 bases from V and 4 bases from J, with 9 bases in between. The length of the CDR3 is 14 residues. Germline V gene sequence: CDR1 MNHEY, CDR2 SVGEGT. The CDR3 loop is CASSYSSNSYGYTF. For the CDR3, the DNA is TGTGCCAGCAGTTACTCGAGTAACAGCTATGGCTACACCTTC.

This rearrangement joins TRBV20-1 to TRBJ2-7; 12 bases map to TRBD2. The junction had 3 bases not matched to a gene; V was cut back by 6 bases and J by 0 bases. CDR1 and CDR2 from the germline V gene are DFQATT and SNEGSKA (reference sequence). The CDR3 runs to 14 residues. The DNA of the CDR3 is TGCAGTGCGACGACTAGCGGGGGCTCCTACGAGCAGTACTTC. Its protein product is CSATTSGGSYEQYF.

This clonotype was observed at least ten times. CDR3 region: CASSPAVNNEQFF. The CDR3 bases are TGTGCCAGCAGTCCCGCAGTGAACAATGAGCAGTTCTTC. The chain links TRBV6-6 to TRBJ2-1, with D uncertain. Germline CDR1 reads MNHNY; CDR2 reads SVGAGI (reference sequence). Trimming removed 5 bases at V and 5 bases at J, with 10 bases between. This CDR3 is built from 13 residues.

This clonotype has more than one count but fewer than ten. Here the CDR3 DNA reads TGCAGTGCTAGAGGGAACAGGGAAGCGGACACCATATATTTT. Its protein product is CSARGNREADTIYF. This chain connects TRBV20-1 to TRBJ1-3; tentatively, D is TRBD1 (6 bases). The germline V and J ends were trimmed by 1 base and 8 bases, with 15 bases remaining between them. This CDR3 is 14 amino acids long. The germline gives CDR1 DFQATT, CDR2 SNEGSKA (reference sequence).

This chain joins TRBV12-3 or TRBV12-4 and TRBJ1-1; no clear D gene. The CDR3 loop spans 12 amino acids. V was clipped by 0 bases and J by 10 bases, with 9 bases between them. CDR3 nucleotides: TGTGCCAGCAGTTTAGCGGAGGGCGCAGCTTTCTTT. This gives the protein CASSLAEGAAFF.

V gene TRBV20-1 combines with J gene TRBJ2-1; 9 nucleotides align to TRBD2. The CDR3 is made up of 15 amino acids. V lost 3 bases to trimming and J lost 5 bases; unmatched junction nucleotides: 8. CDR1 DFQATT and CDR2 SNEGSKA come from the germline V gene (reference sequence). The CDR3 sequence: CSASRMIAGDNEQFF. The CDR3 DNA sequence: TGCAGTGCTAGTAGGATGATAGCGGGAGACAATGAGCAGTTCTTC.

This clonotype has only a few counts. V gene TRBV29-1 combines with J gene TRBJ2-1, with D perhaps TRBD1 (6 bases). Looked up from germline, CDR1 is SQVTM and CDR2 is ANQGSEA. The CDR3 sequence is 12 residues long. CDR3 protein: CTSGTQYNEQFF. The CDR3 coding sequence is TGCACCTCGGGGACACAGTACAATGAGCAGTTCTTC.

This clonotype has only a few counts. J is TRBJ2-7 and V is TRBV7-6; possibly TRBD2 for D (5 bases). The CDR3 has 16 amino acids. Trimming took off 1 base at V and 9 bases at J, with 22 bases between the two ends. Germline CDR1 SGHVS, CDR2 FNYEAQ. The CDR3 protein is CASSLEVGDRYGVQYF. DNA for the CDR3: TGTGCCAGCAGCTTAGAGGTCGGGGATCGCTACGGAGTGCAGTACTTC.

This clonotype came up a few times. CDR3 sequence: CASRFTSGYNEQFF. CDR3 nucleotide sequence: TGTGCCAGCAGATTTACTAGCGGCTACAATGAGCAGTTCTTC. The rearrangement uses TRBV7-2 and TRBJ2-1; 8 nucleotides align to TRBD2. The ends lost 6 bases at V and 3 bases at J; junction bases unmatched: 4. This CDR3 has 14 amino acids. CDR1 is SGHTA and CDR2 is FQGNSA in the germline V gene.

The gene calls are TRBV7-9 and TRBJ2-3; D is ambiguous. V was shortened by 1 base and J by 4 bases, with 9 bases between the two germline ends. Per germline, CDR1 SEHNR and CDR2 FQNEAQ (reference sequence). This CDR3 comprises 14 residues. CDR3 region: CASSLVRSADTQYF. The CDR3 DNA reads TGTGCCAGCAGCTTAGTTAGGTCGGCAGATACGCAGTATTTT.

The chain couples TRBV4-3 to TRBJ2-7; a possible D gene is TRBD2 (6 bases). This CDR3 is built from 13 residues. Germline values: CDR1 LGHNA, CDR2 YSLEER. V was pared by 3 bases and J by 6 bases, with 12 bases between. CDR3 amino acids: CASSQGAGSEQYF. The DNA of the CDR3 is TGCGCCAGCAGCCAGGGCGCGGGGAGCGAGCAGTACTTC.